The 9 T cell receptor beta chains below were found in one sample sequenced in a study of monozygotic twins with inflammatory bowel disease. TCRdb re-called the 5' RACE reads and shows each CDR3 protein once, DNA omitted. The sample table includes under 350,000 distinct CDR3 sequences. Sequences were obtained from blood. Receptors were obtained from a human donor with ulcerative colitis or Crohn's disease, or a healthy co-twin of an affected twin (not recorded which).

This chain links TRBV29-1 with TRBJ1-1; TCRdb indicates TRBD1, and absent DNA this call remains unverified. This CDR3 is built from 13 residues. Germline-derived CDR1 and CDR2 are SQVTM and ANQGSEA. CDR3 sequence reads: CSALGTGVTEAFF.

The chain is built from TRBV7-2 and TRBJ1-5. Looked up from germline, CDR1 is SGHTA and CDR2 is FQGNSA. This CDR3 comprises 16 residues. The CDR3 reads CASSLVGPSFGQPQHF.

This chain connects TRBV28 to TRBJ1-1. The CDR3 runs to 14 residues. CDR1 and CDR2 from the germline V gene are MDHEN and SYDVKM. The CDR3 region is CASSPVGANTEAFF.

This sequence joins TRBV25-1 and TRBJ1-2; TCRdb proposes TRBD1, but this gene call is untestable without DNA. In germline, CDR1 is MGHDK, CDR2 SYGVNS. CDR3 length: 15 amino acids. The CDR3 loop is CASSVPGGGLGGYTF.

The chain is built from TRBV7-3 and TRBJ2-5; as DNA is missing, the TRBD1 call by TCRdb cannot be tested. Looked up from germline, CDR1 is SGHTA and CDR2 is FQGTGA. This CDR3 spans 15 amino acids. CDR3 amino acids: CASSLTGGAGETQYF.

The rearrangement joins TRBV12-3 or TRBV12-4 to TRBJ2-5; TCRdb's D gene call, TRBD1, goes unchecked for lack of DNA. This CDR3 has 15 residues. The CDR3 sequence: CASSSTGKGRETQYF.

The J gene is TRBJ2-5, the V gene TRBV19; TCRdb outputs TRBD2, but without DNA this stays unchecked. The CDR3 spans 15 residues. CDR1 is LNHDA and CDR2 is SQIVND in the germline V gene (reference sequence). CDR3 region: CASTLTSGRIETQYF.

CDR3 in amino acids: CASSQLDLQTQYF. The chain recombines TRBV3-1 with TRBJ2-5. Germline values: CDR1 LGHDT, CDR2 YNNKEL (reference sequence). This CDR3 region has 13 residues.

The chain couples TRBV5-1 to TRBJ2-7; TCRdb reports TRBD1, a call that lacks DNA to check it against. CDR3 length equals 15 residues. CDR1 is SGHRS, CDR2 YFSETQ, per germline. CDR3 residues: CASSWGDITSYEQYF.